This TCR beta chain was profiled in a study of PD-L1 blockade in urothelial cancer. Time point defined: pretreatment peripheral blood. Patients presented with locally advanced or metastatic urothelial carcinoma. Patient sample counts ranged from 1 to 8, pretreatment and on-treatment. Spike-ins of synthetic TCR analog templates went into each PCR. Sequencing used immunoSEQ multiplex PCR; TCRdb keeps in-frame clones, though not all of them. The sample holds 95,000 to 100,000 clones, around nine tenths seen once. This CDR3 has 14 amino acids. CDR1 is SGHDT and CDR2 is YYEEEE in the germline V gene. V shed 0 bases and J shed 0 bases, with 6 bases lying between them.

Sample: PBMCs, taken around atezolizumab (anti-PD-L1) treatment. The V gene is TRBV5-6, the J gene TRBJ1-1; D not resolved. This TCR derives from a man aged 55 to 70 with urothelial cancer. Written as DNA, the CDR3 is TGTGCCAGCAGCTTGGGTCAGATGAACACTGAAGCTTTCTTT. Amino acids: CASSLGQMNTEAFF.